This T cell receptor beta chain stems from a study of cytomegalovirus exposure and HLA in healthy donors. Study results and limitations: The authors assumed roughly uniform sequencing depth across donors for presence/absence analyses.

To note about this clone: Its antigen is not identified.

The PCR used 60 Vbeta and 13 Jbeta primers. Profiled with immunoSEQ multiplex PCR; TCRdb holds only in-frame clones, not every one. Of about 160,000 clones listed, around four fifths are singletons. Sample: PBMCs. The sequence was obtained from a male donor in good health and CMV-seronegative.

For the CDR3, the DNA is TGTGCCAGCAGTTTCAACAGGGGTATCACCGGGGAGCTGTTTTTT. Residues: CASSFNRGITGELFF. This chain connects TRBV6-6 to TRBJ2-2, with TRBD1 matching 7 bases. CDR1 and CDR2 from the germline V gene are MNHNY and SVGAGI (reference sequence). There are 15 residues in the CDR3. V trimming: 4 bases; J trimming: 4 bases; junction bases outside the gene matches: 6.